This T cell receptor beta chain was retrieved from a study of control samples from healthy donors and cancer patients. Method: immunoSEQ multiplex PCR; TCRdb's copy keeps in-frame clones and lacks some. The table includes roughly 80,000 clones, roughly 90% detected once. Germline V gives CDR1 LNHDA, CDR2 SQIVND (reference sequence). This CDR3 has 16 amino acids. Trimming cost V 7 bases and J 11 bases; bases outside gene matches: 18. V usage is TRBV19 and J usage is TRBJ1-1; 11 nucleotides line up with TRBD1. The source material was PBMCs. The receptor was derived from a woman aged 55-75 years with head and neck cancer. CDR3 in amino acids: CASIDRTGGAARAAFF. CDR3 coding DNA: TGTGCCAGTATCGACCGGACAGGGGGCGCTGCTCGTGCGGCTTTCTTT.